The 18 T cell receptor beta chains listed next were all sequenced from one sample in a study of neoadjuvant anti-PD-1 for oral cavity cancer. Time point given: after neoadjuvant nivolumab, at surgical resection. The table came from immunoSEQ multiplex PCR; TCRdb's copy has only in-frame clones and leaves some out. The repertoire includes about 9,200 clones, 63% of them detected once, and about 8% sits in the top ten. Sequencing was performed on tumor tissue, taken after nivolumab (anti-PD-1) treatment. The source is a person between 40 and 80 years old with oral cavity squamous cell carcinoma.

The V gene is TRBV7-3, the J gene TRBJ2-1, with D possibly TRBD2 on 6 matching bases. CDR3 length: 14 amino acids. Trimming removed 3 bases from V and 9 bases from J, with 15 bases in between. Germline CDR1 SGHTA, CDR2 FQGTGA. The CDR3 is CASSLVGRGSEQFF. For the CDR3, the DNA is TGTGCCAGCAGCTTGGTCGGGAGAGGCAGTGAGCAGTTCTTC.

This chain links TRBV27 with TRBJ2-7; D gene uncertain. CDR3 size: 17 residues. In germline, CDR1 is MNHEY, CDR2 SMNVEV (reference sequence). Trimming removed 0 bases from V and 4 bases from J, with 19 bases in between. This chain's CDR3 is CASSLSQGPTTLYEQYF. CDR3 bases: TGTGCCAGCAGTTTATCCCAAGGACCCACAACGTTGTACGAGCAGTACTTC.

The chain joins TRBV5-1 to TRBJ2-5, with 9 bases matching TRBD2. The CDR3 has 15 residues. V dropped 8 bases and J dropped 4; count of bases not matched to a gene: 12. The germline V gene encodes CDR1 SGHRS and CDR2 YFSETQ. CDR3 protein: CASHGGAGGGETQYF. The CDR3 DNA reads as TGCGCCAGTCACGGGGGAGCGGGAGGCGGAGAGACCCAGTACTTC.

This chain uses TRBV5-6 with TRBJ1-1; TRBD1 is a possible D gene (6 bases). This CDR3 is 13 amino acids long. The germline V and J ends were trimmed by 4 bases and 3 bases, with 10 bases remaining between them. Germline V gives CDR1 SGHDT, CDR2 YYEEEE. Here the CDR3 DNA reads TGTGCCAGCAGCCCCGGGGGCTACACTGAAGCTTTCTTT. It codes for CASSPGGYTEAFF.

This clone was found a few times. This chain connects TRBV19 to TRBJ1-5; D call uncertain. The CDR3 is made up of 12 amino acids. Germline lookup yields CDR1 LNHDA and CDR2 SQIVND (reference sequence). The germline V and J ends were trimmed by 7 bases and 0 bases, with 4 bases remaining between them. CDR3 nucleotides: TGTGCCAGTAAGGATAGCAATCAGCCCCAGCATTTT. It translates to CASKDSNQPQHF.

CDR3 DNA sequence: TGTGCCAGCAGTCAAGGGGACAGGAGCCCTAATCAGCCCCAGCATTTT. Its translation is CASSQGDRSPNQPQHF. The rearrangement joins TRBV28 to TRBJ1-5, with 8 bases aligning to TRBD1. Germline values: CDR1 MDHEN, CDR2 SYDVKM. The trim removed 5 bases at V and 4 bases at J, leaving 10 bases unmatched. This CDR3 has 16 residues.

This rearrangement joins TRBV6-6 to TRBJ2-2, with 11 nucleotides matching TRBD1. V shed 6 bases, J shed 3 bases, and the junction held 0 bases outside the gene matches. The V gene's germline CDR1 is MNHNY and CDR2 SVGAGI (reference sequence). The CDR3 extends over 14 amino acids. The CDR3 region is CASRGQGDTGELFF. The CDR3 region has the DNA TGTGCCAGCAGGGGACAGGGGGACACCGGGGAGCTGTTTTTT.

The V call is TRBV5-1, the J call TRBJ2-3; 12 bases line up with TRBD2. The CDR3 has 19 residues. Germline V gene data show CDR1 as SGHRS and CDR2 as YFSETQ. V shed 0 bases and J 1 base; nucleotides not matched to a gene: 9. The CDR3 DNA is TGCGCCAGCAGCTTGGGACTAGCGGGAGATCACTGGGGCACAGATACGCAGTATTTT. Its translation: CASSLGLAGDHWGTDTQYF.

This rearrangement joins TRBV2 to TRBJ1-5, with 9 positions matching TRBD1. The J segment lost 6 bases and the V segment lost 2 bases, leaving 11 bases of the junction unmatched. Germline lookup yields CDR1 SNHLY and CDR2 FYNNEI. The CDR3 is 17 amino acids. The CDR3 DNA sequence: TGTGCCAGCAGTGAACAGACCGGGACAGGGATTGGTCAGCCCCAGCATTTT. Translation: CASSEQTGTGIGQPQHF. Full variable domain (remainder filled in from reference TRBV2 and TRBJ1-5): EPEVTQTPSHQVTQMGQEVILRCVPISNHLYFYWYRQILGQKVEFLVSFYNNEISEKSEIFDDQFSVERPDGSNFTLKIRSTKLEDSAMYFCASSEQTGTGIGQPQHFGDGTRLSIL.

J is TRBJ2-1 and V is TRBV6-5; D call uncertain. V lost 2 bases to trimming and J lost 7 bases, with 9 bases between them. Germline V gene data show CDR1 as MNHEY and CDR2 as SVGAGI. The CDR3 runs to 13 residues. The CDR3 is CASSYLGANEQFF. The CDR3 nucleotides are TGTGCCAGCAGTTACCTAGGAGCTAATGAGCAGTTCTTC.

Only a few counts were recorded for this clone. The CDR3 protein is CASSSGEHSNQPQHF. The CDR3 nucleotides read TGTGCCAGCAGCTCAGGGGAACATAGCAATCAGCCCCAGCATTTT. This chain links TRBV7-9 with TRBJ1-5; tentatively, D is TRBD1 (6 bases). V was clipped by 4 bases and J by 0 bases, with 10 bases between them. Germline V gives CDR1 SEHNR, CDR2 FQNEAQ (reference sequence). The length of the CDR3 is 15 residues.

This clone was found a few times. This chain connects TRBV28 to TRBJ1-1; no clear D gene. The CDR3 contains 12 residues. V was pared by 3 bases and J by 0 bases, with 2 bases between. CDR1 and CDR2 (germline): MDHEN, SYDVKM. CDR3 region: CASSLMNTEAFF. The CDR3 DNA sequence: TGTGCCAGCAGTTTGATGAACACTGAAGCTTTCTTT. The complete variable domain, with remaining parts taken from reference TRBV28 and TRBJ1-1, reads DVKVTQSSRYLVKRTGEKVFLECVQDMDHENMFWYRQDPGLGLRLIYFSYDVKMKEKGDIPEGYSVSREKKERFSLILESASTNQTSMYLCASSLMNTEAFFGQGTRLTVV.

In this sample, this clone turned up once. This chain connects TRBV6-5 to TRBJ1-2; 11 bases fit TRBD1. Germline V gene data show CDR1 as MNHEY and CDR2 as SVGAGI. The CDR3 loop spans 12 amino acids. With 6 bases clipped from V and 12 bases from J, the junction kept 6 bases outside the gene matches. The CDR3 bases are TGTGCCAGCAGGAGGACAGGGGGCGAGAACACCTTC. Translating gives CASRRTGGENTF.

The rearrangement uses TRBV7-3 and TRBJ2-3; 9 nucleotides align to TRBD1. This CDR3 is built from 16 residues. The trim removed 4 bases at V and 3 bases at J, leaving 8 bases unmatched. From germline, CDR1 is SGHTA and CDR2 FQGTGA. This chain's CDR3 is CASSSHVGQGTDTQYF. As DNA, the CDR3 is TGTGCCAGCAGCTCACACGTGGGACAGGGAACAGATACGCAGTATTTT. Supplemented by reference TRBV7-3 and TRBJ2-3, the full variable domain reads GAGVSQTPSNKVTEKGKYVELRCDPISGHTALYWYRQSLGQGPEFLIYFQGTGAADDSGLPNDRFFAVRPEGSVSTLKIQRTERGDSAVYLCASSSHVGQGTDTQYFGPGTRLTVL.

CDR3 coding DNA: TGCGCCAGCAGTCAATACCTGGACAGGGGGCACCCTCAAGAGACCCAGTACTTC. It encodes CASSQYLDRGHPQETQYF. The chain is built from TRBV23-1 and TRBJ2-5; 11 nucleotides line up with TRBD1. TRBV23-1 is filed as an ORF, its function uncertain. The J segment lost 2 bases and the V segment lost 1 base, leaving 9 bases of the junction unmatched. This CDR3 comprises 18 residues.

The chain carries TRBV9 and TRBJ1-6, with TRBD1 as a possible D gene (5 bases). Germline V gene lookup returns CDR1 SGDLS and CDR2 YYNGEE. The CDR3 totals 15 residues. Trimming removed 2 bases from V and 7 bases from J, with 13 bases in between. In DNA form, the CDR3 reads TGTGCCAGCAGCGTTACGGGGCTGGGGAATTCACCCCTCCACTTT. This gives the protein CASSVTGLGNSPLHF.

CDR3 DNA: TGTGCCAGCAGCCATACTAGCGGGAGGCCAAATGAGCAGTTCTTC. Protein: CASSHTSGRPNEQFF. The chain has TRBV7-9 and TRBJ2-1; 12 bases line up with TRBD2. The germline CDR1 and CDR2 sequences are SEHNR and FQNEAQ (reference sequence). V shed 5 bases and J 7 bases; nucleotides not matched to a gene: 6. The CDR3 is 15 amino acids.

In DNA form, the CDR3 reads TGTGCCAGCAGCTTCGCCGGAGACAGGGGGTTCTATGGCTACACCTTC. Translating it yields CASSFAGDRGFYGYTF. The V call is TRBV5-6, the J call TRBJ1-2; 9 nucleotides line up with TRBD1. V lost 2 bases, J lost 4 bases, and 9 bases stayed unmatched. The CDR3 length is 16 residues. Germline V gives CDR1 SGHDT, CDR2 YYEEEE.